These 2 T cell receptor beta chains came from one sample sequenced in a study of beta chain features in type 1 diabetes. The investigators reverse transcribed all of the isolated RNA, so they sequenced expressed TCRB transcripts. Sequencing used immunoSEQ multiplex PCR; TCRdb keeps in-frame clones, though not all of them. The profile covers 400,000 to 600,000 clones, with 30% appearing a single time and about 0.06% taken by the ten largest. The sequenced sample consisted of naive CD4+ T cells from blood. The receptors here all came from a man between 18 and 29 years old in good health.

The chain uses TRBV10-3 and TRBJ2-1; either TRBD1 or TRBD2 may fit D (5 bases each). Germline CDR1 and CDR2: ENHRY and SYGVKD. Trimming pared 0 bases from V and 9 bases from J, leaving 6 bases between. The CDR3 is 12 residues long. DNA for the CDR3: TGTGCCATCAGTGAGTCGAGGGGTGAGCAGTTCTTC. This sequence encodes CAISESRGEQFF.

The chain recombines TRBV4-3 with TRBJ2-3; the D gene is possibly TRBD2 (6 bases). This CDR3 is 17 amino acids long. Trimming left V 0 bases short and J 4 bases short, with 17 bases between. CDR1 is LGHNA, CDR2 YSLEER, per germline. CDR3 sequence reads: CASSQEGPTGDADTQYF. For the CDR3, the DNA is TGCGCCAGCAGCCAAGAAGGGCCCACGGGGGATGCAGATACGCAGTATTTT.